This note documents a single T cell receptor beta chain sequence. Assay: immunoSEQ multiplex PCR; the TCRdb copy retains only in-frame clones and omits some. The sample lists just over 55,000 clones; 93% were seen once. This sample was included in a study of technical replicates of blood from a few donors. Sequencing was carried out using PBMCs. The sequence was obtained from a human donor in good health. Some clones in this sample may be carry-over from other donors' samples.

CDR3: CACFARGRGYGYTF. The DNA for the CDR3 is TGTGCCTGCTTCGCGCGGGGCCGAGGATATGGCTACACCTTC. The J gene is TRBJ1-2, the V gene TRBV30, with TRBD1 as a possible D gene (5 bases). The V and J ends lost 6 bases and 5 bases respectively, with 19 bases between them. CDR3 length: 14 amino acids. In germline, CDR1 is GTSNPN, CDR2 SVGIG (reference sequence).